Sequencing of this T cell receptor beta chain was carried out in a study of blood T cell repertoires in COVID-19. Study background: Both acute and convalescent COVID-19 samples were obtained from the United States, Italy and Spain. PBMCs, B-cell-depleted T cells, or T cells provided the cDNA or gDNA that made up the material.

Study processing details: Scientists estimated how many nucleated cells there were by amplifying reference gene primers. Libraries were prepared by immunoSEQ multiplex PCR; TCRdb keeps only in-frame clonotypes and omits some of them. V and J calls and clone size are those listed in that table; D and trimming were worked out from the DNA. The table has approximately 170,000 clones, approximately 85% seen once. The junction had 7 bases not matched to a gene; V was cut back by 3 bases and J by 8 bases. CDR1 and CDR2 (germline): LGHNA, YNFKEQ. This CDR3 spans 14 amino acids. Sequences were obtained from peripheral blood. This TCR came from a man between 60 and 75 years old who had recovered from COVID-19. The J gene is TRBJ2-1, the V gene TRBV4-2; 7 bases are shared with TRBD2. The CDR3 DNA reads TGTGCCAGCAGCCAGGTGGGGGGGATAGATGAGCAGTTCTTC. Encoded protein: CASSQVGGIDEQFF.